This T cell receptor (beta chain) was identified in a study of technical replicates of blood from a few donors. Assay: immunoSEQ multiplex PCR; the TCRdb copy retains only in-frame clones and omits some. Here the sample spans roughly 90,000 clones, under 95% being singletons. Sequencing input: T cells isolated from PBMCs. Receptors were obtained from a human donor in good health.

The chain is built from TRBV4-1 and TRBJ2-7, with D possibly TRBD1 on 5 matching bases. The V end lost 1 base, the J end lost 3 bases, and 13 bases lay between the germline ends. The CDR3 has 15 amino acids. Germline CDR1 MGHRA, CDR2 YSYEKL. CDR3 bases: TGCGCCAGCAGCCAAGTTAAGGGGATAAACTACGAGCAGTACTTC. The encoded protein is CASSQVKGINYEQYF.